A single sample gave rise to the 17 T cell receptor beta chains below, sequenced in a study of OX40 agonist ivuxolimab in advanced cancers. Generated by immunoSEQ multiplex PCR, the TCRdb table keeps only in-frame clones and is missing some. The sample lists 75,000 to 90,000 clones; just under 90% were seen once. Sequences were derived from CD4+ or CD8+ T cells sorted from blood, sampled in a trial of the OX40 agonist ivuxolimab. The receptors here all came from an adult with an advanced solid tumor such as melanoma, head and neck, liver or kidney cancer.

The rearrangement joins TRBV19 to TRBJ2-7; TRBD1 agrees at 10 bases. The CDR3 is 15 residues long. The V gene's germline CDR1 is LNHDA and CDR2 SQIVND (reference sequence). With 6 bases clipped from V and 4 bases from J, the junction kept 9 bases outside the gene matches. The CDR3 sequence: CASSNQDRGDYEQYF. CDR3 DNA: TGTGCCAGTAGCAATCAGGACAGGGGGGATTACGAGCAGTACTTC.

This chain joins TRBV4-3 and TRBJ2-2; TRBD1 agrees at 10 bases. V dropped 4 bases and J dropped 0; count of bases not matched to a gene: 2. Germline V gene lookup returns CDR1 LGHNA and CDR2 YSLEER. CDR3 length equals 16 residues. CDR3 bases: TGCGCCAGCAGCCCGGGGACAGGGGCGAACACCGGGGAGCTGTTTTTT. It yields the protein CASSPGTGANTGELFF.

There are a few counts of this clone. The DNA for the CDR3 is TGCGCCAGCAGCCCCACAGATACGCAGTATTTT. Its translation: CASSPTDTQYF. This chain connects TRBV4-1 to TRBJ2-3; D uncertain. CDR3 length: 11 amino acids. Trimming removed 4 bases at V and 2 bases at J, with 1 base between. Germline CDR1 MGHRA, CDR2 YSYEKL.

This chain links TRBV7-3 with TRBJ2-5; D might be TRBD2 (5 bases). CDR3 length: 15 residues. The ends were cut back, 0 bases at V and 5 bases at J, with 13 bases in the middle. Germline V CDR1 and CDR2: SGHTA, FQGTGA. CDR3 amino acids: CASSLTEGLEETQYF. CDR3 in DNA: TGTGCCAGCAGCTTAACAGAGGGCCTGGAGGAGACCCAGTACTTC. Drawing the rest from reference TRBV7-3 and TRBJ2-5, the complete variable domain is GAGVSQTPSNKVTEKGKYVELRCDPISGHTALYWYRQSLGQGPEFLIYFQGTGAADDSGLPNDRFFAVRPEGSVSTLKIQRTERGDSAVYLCASSLTEGLEETQYFGPGTRLLVL.

This clone has only one observation. This chain uses TRBV2 with TRBJ2-3; D gene uncertain. Germline CDR1 is SNHLY and CDR2 is FYNNEI. V dropped 7 bases and J dropped 1 base, with 9 bases sitting between them. This CDR3 is 13 amino acids long. The CDR3 region has the DNA TGTGCCAGCAATGGCATTCGCACAGATACGCAGTATTTT. Amino acids: CASNGIRTDTQYF.

This clone was found once. This chain joins TRBV6-6 and TRBJ2-7, with 10 bases aligning to TRBD1. V lost 2 bases, J lost 0 bases, and 4 bases stayed unmatched. Germline V gene lookup returns CDR1 MNHNY and CDR2 SVGAGI (reference sequence). This CDR3 spans 16 amino acids. CDR3 sequence (DNA): TGTGCCAGCAGTTACCCAGGGACAGGGGCCTCCTACGAGCAGTACTTC. Its translation is CASSYPGTGASYEQYF.

The J gene is TRBJ1-1, the V gene TRBV7-9; D remains ambiguous. This CDR3 is built from 15 residues. The germline CDR1 and CDR2 sequences are SEHNR and FQNEAQ (reference sequence). Trimming cost V 3 bases and J 5 bases, with 16 bases left between them. The CDR3 is CASSLTGSRGTEAFF. In DNA form, the CDR3 reads TGTGCCAGCAGCTTGACCGGGTCCCGAGGGACTGAAGCTTTCTTT.

This chain uses TRBV5-4 with TRBJ2-3; D may be TRBD1 (6 bases). This CDR3 contains 12 residues. V gave up 6 bases and J gave up 3 bases, with 8 bases separating them. Germline CDR1 and CDR2: SGHNT and YYREEE (reference sequence). The CDR3 DNA is TGTGCCAGCAAAGGGGGAACAGATACGCAGTATTTT. Translating it yields CASKGGTDTQYF. Full variable domain (remainder filled in from reference TRBV5-4 and TRBJ2-3): ETGVTQSPTHLIKTRGQQVTLRCSSQSGHNTVSWYQQALGQGPQFIFQYYREEENGRGNFPPRFSGLQFPNYSSELNVNALELDDSALYLCASKGGTDTQYFGPGTRLTVL.

V gene TRBV10-1 combines with J gene TRBJ2-5, with 7 bases identical to TRBD2. The CDR3 runs 16 residues. Germline lookup yields CDR1 WNHNN and CDR2 SYGVQD (reference sequence). The V and J ends lost 4 bases and 4 bases, in that order; junction bases with no gene match: 12. CDR3 residues: CASSGGLGGGRETQYF. CDR3 coding DNA: TGCGCCAGCAGTGGAGGTTTGGGGGGGGGTCGAGAGACCCAGTACTTC.

This sequence joins TRBV18 and TRBJ1-3; D gene uncertain. The CDR3 sequence is 13 residues long. CDR1 and CDR2 from the germline V gene are KGHSH and LQKENI. V lost 6 bases to trimming and J lost 4 bases, with 10 bases between them. CDR3 coding DNA: TGTGCCAGCTCGACCACCGACGGAAACACCATATATTTT. This translates into CASSTTDGNTIYF.

The chain recombines TRBV30 with TRBJ1-1; 7 bases match TRBD1. The CDR3 extends over 18 amino acids. V was clipped by 0 bases and J by 4 bases; unmatched bases: 17. Per germline, CDR1 GTSNPN and CDR2 SVGIG (reference sequence). CDR3 amino acids: CAWSVISPLAGGPTEAFF. CDR3 in DNA: TGTGCCTGGAGTGTAATATCCCCCCTTGCAGGGGGACCCACTGAAGCTTTCTTT.

This rearrangement joins TRBV14 to TRBJ2-2; TRBD2 aligns across 14 bases. Trimming at V came to 1 base and at J to 7 bases, leaving 8 bases not matched to a gene. The CDR3 is 18 residues long. Germline V CDR1 and CDR2: SGHDN, FVKESK. CDR3 loop: CASSQGLGLAGESGELFF. The CDR3 nucleotides are TGTGCCAGCAGCCAAGGCCTGGGACTAGCGGGAGAGAGCGGGGAGCTGTTTTTT.

This chain joins TRBV21-1 and TRBJ1-1. TRBV21-1 is deemed a pseudogene. The CDR3 runs 14 residues. The CDR3 protein is CASSKGSPDTEAFF. CDR3 nucleotide sequence: TGTGCCAGCAGCAAAGGGAGCCCGGACACTGAAGCTTTCTTT.

The chain links TRBV7-9 to TRBJ1-2, with no clear D. Between the trimmed V and J ends, which lost 1 base and 0 bases, there was a span of 6 bases. Germline CDR1 and CDR2: SEHNR and FQNEAQ (reference sequence). CDR3 size: 14 residues. CDR3: CASSLGASNYGYTF. In nucleotides, the CDR3 is TGTGCCAGCAGCTTAGGGGCTTCTAACTATGGCTACACCTTC.

The chain employs TRBV19 and TRBJ2-3; either TRBD1 or TRBD2 may supply D (5 bases each). The CDR3 has 14 amino acids. Germline V gene sequence: CDR1 LNHDA, CDR2 SQIVND (reference sequence). V lost 1 base, J lost 8 bases, and 13 bases lay in between. The chain's CDR3 is CASSIVIGATTQYF. The CDR3 DNA reads TGTGCCAGTAGTATAGTAATCGGGGCTACTACGCAGTATTTT.

The chain employs TRBV7-9 and TRBJ2-3, with a tentative D call TRBD1 (6 bases). The CDR3 loop spans 14 amino acids. Deletions cut 5 bases from V and 4 bases from J, with 13 bases between. Germline CDR1 reads SEHNR; CDR2 reads FQNEAQ (reference sequence). The CDR3 DNA follows: TGTGCCAGCAGCCTCCAGGGGATGGCAGATACGCAGTATTTT. As protein: CASSLQGMADTQYF. Variable domain in full (rest from reference TRBV7-9 and TRBJ2-3): DTGVSQNPRHKITKRGQNVTFRCDPISEHNRLYWYRQTLGQGPEFLTYFQNEAQLEKSRLLSDRFSAERPKGSFSTLEIQRTEQGDSAMYLCASSLQGMADTQYFGPGTRLTVL.

This chain links TRBV7-2 with TRBJ2-3; 10 bases agree with TRBD2. The CDR3 is made up of 19 amino acids. Germline V gene lookup returns CDR1 SGHTA and CDR2 FQGNSA. V lost 2 bases and J lost 0; bases outside the gene matches: 11. The DNA of the CDR3 is TGTGCCAGCAGCTTAAGGTGGAGGACTAGCGGACCTAGCACAGATACGCAGTATTTT. Its protein is CASSLRWRTSGPSTDTQYF.